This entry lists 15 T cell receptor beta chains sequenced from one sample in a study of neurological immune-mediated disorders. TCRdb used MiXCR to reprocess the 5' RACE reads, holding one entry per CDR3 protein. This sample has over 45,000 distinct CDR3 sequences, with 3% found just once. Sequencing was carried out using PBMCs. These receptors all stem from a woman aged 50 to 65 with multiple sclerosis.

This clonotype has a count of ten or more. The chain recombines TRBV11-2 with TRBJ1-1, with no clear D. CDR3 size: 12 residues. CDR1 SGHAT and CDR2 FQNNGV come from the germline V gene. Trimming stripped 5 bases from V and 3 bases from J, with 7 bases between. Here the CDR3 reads CASSQMDTEAFF. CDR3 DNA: TGTGCCAGCAGCCAAATGGACACTGAAGCTTTCTTT.

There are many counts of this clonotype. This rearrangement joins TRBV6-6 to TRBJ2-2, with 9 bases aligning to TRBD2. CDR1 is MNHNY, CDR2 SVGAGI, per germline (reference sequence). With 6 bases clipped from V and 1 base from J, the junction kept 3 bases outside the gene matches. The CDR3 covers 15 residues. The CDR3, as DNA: TGTGCCAGCAGCCCTAGCGGGAAGAACACCGGGGAGCTGTTTTTT. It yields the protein CASSPSGKNTGELFF.

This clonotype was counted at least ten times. The CDR3 coding sequence is TGTGCCAGCAGCTCAGGACAGATCTACGAGCAGTACTTC. Translation gives CASSSGQIYEQYF. The V call is TRBV7-2, the J call TRBJ2-7, with a possible D match to TRBD1 (6 bases). Trimming pared 4 bases from V and 3 bases from J, leaving 10 bases between. This CDR3 region has 13 residues. Germline V gene lookup returns CDR1 SGHTA and CDR2 FQGNSA.

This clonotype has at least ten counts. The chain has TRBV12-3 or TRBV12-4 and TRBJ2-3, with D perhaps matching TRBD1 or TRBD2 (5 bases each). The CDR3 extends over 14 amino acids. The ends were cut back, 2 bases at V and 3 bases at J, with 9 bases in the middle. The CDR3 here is CASSLRGVTDTQYF. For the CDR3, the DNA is TGTGCCAGCAGTTTAAGAGGGGTTACAGATACGCAGTATTTT.

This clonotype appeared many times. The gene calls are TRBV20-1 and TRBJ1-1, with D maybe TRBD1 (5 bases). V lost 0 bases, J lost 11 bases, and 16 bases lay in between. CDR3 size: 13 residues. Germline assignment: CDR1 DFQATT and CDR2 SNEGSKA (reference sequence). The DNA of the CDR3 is TGCAGTGCTAGAGATCGGGGGGGACCGTGGGCTTTCTTT. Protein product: CSARDRGGPWAFF.

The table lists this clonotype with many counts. CDR3 amino acids: CSAPPGYSYEQYF. The CDR3, as DNA: TGCAGTGCCCCACCCGGGTATTCCTACGAGCAGTACTTC. The chain recombines TRBV20-1 with TRBJ2-7; D unclear. CDR3 size: 13 residues. Germline CDR1 and CDR2: DFQATT and SNEGSKA (reference sequence). V lost 6 bases and J lost 1, with 13 bases in between.

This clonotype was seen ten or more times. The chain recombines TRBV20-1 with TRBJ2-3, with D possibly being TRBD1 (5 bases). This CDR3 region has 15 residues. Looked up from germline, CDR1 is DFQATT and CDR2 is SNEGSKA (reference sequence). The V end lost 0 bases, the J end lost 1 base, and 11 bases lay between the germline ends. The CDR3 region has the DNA TGCAGTGCTAGAGATATGACCAGGGGCACAGATACGCAGTATTTT. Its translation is CSARDMTRGTDTQYF.

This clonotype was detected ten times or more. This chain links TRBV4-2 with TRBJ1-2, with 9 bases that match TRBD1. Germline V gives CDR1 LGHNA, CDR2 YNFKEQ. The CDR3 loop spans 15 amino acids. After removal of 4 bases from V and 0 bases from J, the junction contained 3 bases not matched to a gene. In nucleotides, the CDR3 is TGTGCCAGCAGCCGCGACAGGGGGGCTAACTATGGCTACACCTTC. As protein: CASSRDRGANYGYTF.

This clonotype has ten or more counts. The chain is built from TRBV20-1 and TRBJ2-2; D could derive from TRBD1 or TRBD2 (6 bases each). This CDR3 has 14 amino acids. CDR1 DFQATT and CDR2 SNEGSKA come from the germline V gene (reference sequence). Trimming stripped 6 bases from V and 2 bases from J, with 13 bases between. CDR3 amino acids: CSARRGSNTGELFF. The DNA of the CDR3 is TGCAGTGCCCGGAGGGGGAGTAACACCGGGGAGCTGTTTTTT.

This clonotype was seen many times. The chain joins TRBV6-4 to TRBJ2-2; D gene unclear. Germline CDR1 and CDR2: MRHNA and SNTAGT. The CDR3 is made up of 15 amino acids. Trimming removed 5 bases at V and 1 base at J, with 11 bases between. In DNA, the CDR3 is TGTGCCAGCAGTCCGCGACAATGGAACACCGGGGAGCTGTTTTTT. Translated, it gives CASSPRQWNTGELFF.

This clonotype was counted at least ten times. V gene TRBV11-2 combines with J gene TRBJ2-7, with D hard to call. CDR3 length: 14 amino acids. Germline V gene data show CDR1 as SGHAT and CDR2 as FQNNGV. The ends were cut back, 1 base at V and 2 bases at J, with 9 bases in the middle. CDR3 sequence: CASSLGLVPYEQYF. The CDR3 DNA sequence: TGTGCCAGCAGCTTAGGCCTAGTACCCTACGAGCAGTACTTC.

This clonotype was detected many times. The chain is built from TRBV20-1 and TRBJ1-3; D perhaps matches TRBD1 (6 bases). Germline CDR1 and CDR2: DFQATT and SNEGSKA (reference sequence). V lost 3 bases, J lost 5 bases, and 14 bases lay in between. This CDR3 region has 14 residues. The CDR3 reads CSARLRGNRNTIYF. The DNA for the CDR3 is TGCAGTGCTAGGCTCAGGGGCAATAGAAACACCATATATTTT.

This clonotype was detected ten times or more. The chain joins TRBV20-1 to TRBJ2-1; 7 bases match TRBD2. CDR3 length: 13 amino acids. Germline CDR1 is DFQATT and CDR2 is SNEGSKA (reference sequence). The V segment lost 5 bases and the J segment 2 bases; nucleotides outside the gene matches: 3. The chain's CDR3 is CSAGGTTYNEQFF. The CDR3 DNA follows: TGCAGTGCTGGGGGGACTACCTACAATGAGCAGTTCTTC.

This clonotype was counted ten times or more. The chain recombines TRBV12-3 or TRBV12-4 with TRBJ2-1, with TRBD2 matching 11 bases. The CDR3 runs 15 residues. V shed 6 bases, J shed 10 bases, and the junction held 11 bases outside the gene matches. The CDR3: CASRNSGGAGVEQFF. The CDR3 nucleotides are TGTGCCAGCAGAAATAGCGGGGGGGCCGGGGTGGAGCAGTTCTTC.

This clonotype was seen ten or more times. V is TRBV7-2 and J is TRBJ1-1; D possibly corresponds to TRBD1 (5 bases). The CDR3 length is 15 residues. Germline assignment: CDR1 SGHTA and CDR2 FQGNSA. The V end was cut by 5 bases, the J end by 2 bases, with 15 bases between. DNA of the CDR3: TGTGCCAGCAGCCAAGCCGTTCGGACAAACACTGAAGCTTTCTTT. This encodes CASSQAVRTNTEAFF.